What follows are 22 T cell receptor beta chains derived from one specimen sequenced in a study of blood T cell repertoires in COVID-19. The repertoire was sequenced with immunoSEQ multiplex PCR; TCRdb's copy has only in-frame clones and lacks some. The table lists 200,000 to 250,000 clones, approximately 78% of them singletons. Sequencing was carried out using peripheral blood. These receptors were collected from a woman in her 70s with COVID-19, enrolled during active disease.

Details on this clone: The junction departs from germline at one end; a sequencing error may be responsible. The chain recombines TRBV6-5 with TRBJ2-4, with 7 bases matching TRBD1. Germline CDR1 and CDR2: MNHEY and SVGAGI. The CDR3 consists of 14 residues. The CDR3 here is CASSSLPEQGLASF. The CDR3 DNA sequence: TGTGCCAGCAGTTCCCTACCCGAACAGGGGCTAGCCAGCTTC.

This clone appeared once. The rearrangement joins TRBV5-6 to TRBJ1-1; unclear D gene. Between the trimmed V and J ends, which lost 0 bases and 0 bases, there was a span of 9 bases. Germline V CDR1 and CDR2: SGHDT, YYEEEE. The CDR3 consists of 15 residues. The DNA of the CDR3 is TGTGCCAGCAGCTTGGTGGGGAGGGTGAACACTGAAGCTTTCTTT. The encoded protein is CASSLVGRVNTEAFF.

This clone was counted a few times. In the same sample, other DNA sequences code for this CDR3. The rearrangement uses TRBV7-9 and TRBJ1-5; 7 bases match TRBD1. The CDR3 length is 14 residues. Looked up from germline, CDR1 is SEHNR and CDR2 is FQNEAQ (reference sequence). V shed 5 bases, J shed 4 bases, and the junction held 5 bases outside the gene matches. CDR3 coding DNA: TGTGCCAGCAGCCCGGGACAGCCTAATCAGCCCCAGCATTTT. It codes for CASSPGQPNQPQHF.

The V gene is TRBV3-1 (or the pseudogene TRBV3-2), the J gene TRBJ2-5, with 9 bases lining up with TRBD1. V lost 1 base and J lost 5; bases outside the gene matches: 8. Germline CDR1 reads LGHDT; CDR2 reads YNNKEL (reference sequence). This CDR3 is 16 amino acids long. CDR3 DNA: TGTGCCAGCAGCCAAGCTCCGGGACAGGGTGAGGAGACCCAGTACTTC. As protein: CASSQAPGQGEETQYF.

The CDR3: CASSVAPVQETQYF. The DNA of the CDR3 is TGTGCCAGCAGCGTAGCTCCAGTCCAAGAGACCCAGTACTTC. The rearrangement joins TRBV9 to TRBJ2-5; D is uncertain. Germline V gene data show CDR1 as SGDLS and CDR2 as YYNGEE. The CDR3 loop spans 14 amino acids. V shed 0 bases and J shed 1 base, with 7 bases lying between them.

The gene calls are TRBV12-3 or TRBV12-4 and TRBJ2-5; 8 bases line up with TRBD1. Trimming at V came to 8 bases and at J to 3 bases, leaving 5 bases not matched to a gene. The CDR3 totals 13 residues. For the CDR3, the DNA is TGTGCCAGCGGGTCGACAGGGGAAGAGACCCAGTACTTC. Protein sequence: CASGSTGEETQYF.

This clone was detected only once. This chain joins TRBV30 and TRBJ2-3; TRBD2 agrees at 10 bases. The CDR3 spans 14 residues. Germline values: CDR1 GTSNPN, CDR2 SVGIG (reference sequence). Trimming took 3 bases from V and 4 from J; bases not matched to a gene: 4. This CDR3 reads CAWRPSGSPDTQYF. The CDR3 DNA reads TGTGCCTGGAGACCTAGCGGGAGTCCAGATACGCAGTATTTT.

The chain links TRBV3-1 (or the pseudogene TRBV3-2) to TRBJ2-3, with TRBD2 as a possible D gene (6 bases). The length of the CDR3 is 14 residues. From germline, CDR1 is LGHDT and CDR2 YNNKEL (reference sequence). The V end was cut by 4 bases, the J end by 2 bases, with 10 bases between. In DNA, the CDR3 is TGTGCCAGCAGCCTCGGACTAATCACAGATACGCAGTATTTT. Amino acid sequence: CASSLGLITDTQYF.

Worth noting for this clone: The sample has other DNA sequences that encode this CDR3 too. J is TRBJ2-1 and V is TRBV7-2; TRBD2 aligns across 9 bases. J lost 2 bases, V lost 3 bases, and 2 bases had no gene match. This CDR3 comprises 15 residues. Germline CDR1 is SGHTA and CDR2 is FQGNSA. CDR3 in amino acids: CASSLRLAAYNEQFF. The CDR3 nucleotides read TGTGCCAGCAGCTTGAGACTAGCGGCCTACAATGAGCAGTTCTTC.

This rearrangement joins TRBV6-1 to TRBJ2-3; tentative D call: TRBD2 (6 bases). Deletions cut 2 bases from V and 6 bases from J, with 18 bases between. The V gene's germline CDR1 is MNHNS and CDR2 SASEGT. The CDR3 totals 16 residues. In DNA, the CDR3 is TGTGCCAGCAGTGAAAGGCCGGGAGTTCCTTGGGATACGCAGTATTTT. It translates to CASSERPGVPWDTQYF.

J is TRBJ2-3 and V is TRBV2; D ambiguous. Germline CDR1 is SNHLY and CDR2 is FYNNEI. V was pared by 7 bases and J by 0 bases, with 11 bases between. The CDR3 has 14 residues. The CDR3 protein is CASTRSKSTDTQYF. CDR3 nucleotides: TGTGCCAGCACGAGGTCCAAGAGCACAGATACGCAGTATTTT.

The chain links TRBV7-8 to TRBJ1-1; D not certain. Looked up from germline, CDR1 is SGHVS and CDR2 is FQNEAQ. V lost 4 bases and J lost 2, with 8 bases in between. This CDR3 comprises 13 residues. Here the CDR3 reads CASSSTINTEAFF. The CDR3 DNA sequence: TGTGCCAGCAGCTCCACAATTAACACTGAAGCTTTCTTT.

The chain couples TRBV18 to TRBJ2-3; possibly TRBD2 for D (6 bases). This CDR3 has 15 residues. Germline V gene lookup returns CDR1 KGHSH and CDR2 LQKENI. V was shortened by 3 bases and J by 1 base, with 11 bases between the two germline ends. The CDR3 bases are TGTGCCAGCTCACCCCTAGAGCGGGGCACAGATACGCAGTATTTT. Translating gives CASSPLERGTDTQYF.

The chain has TRBV6-6 and TRBJ2-2, with a possible D match to TRBD1 (5 bases). Between the trimmed V and J ends, which lost 4 bases and 5 bases, there was a span of 11 bases. The CDR3 extends over 14 amino acids. Germline CDR1 MNHNY, CDR2 SVGAGI (reference sequence). CDR3 protein: CASSLGLRTGELFF. In DNA form, the CDR3 reads TGTGCCAGCAGTTTGGGGCTGCGGACCGGGGAGCTGTTTTTT.

The chain carries TRBV28 and TRBJ2-7, with D perhaps matching TRBD2 (6 bases). Germline V gives CDR1 MDHEN, CDR2 SYDVKM. The V end was cut by 7 bases, the J end by 2 bases, with 18 bases between. CDR3 size: 15 residues. CDR3 residues: CASTAPRGRAYEQYF. CDR3 coding DNA: TGTGCCAGCACCGCACCGCGGGGTAGGGCCTACGAGCAGTACTTC.

As for this clone: Within the sample, other DNA sequences also encode this same CDR3. This chain joins TRBV3-1 (or the pseudogene TRBV3-2) and TRBJ1-2; tentative D call: TRBD1 (5 bases). Germline V lookup: CDR1 LGHDT, CDR2 YNNKEL (reference sequence). Trimming took off 5 bases at V and 10 bases at J, with 14 bases between the two ends. The CDR3 contains 12 residues. Here the CDR3 DNA reads TGTGCCAGCAGCGACGGTCGGGGGGTCTACACCTTC. Residues: CASSDGRGVYTF.

This clone was observed once. This sequence joins TRBV5-5 and TRBJ1-2; maybe TRBD1 (5 bases). The V end was cut by 2 bases, the J end by 8 bases, with 13 bases between. Germline CDR1 SGHKS, CDR2 YYEKEE (reference sequence). This CDR3 region has 13 residues. The CDR3 here is CASSFGGTRGYTF. CDR3 DNA: TGTGCCAGCAGCTTCGGGGGAACTAGGGGCTACACCTTC.

V is TRBV2 and J is TRBJ2-1; D gene uncertain. V lost 7 bases and J lost 0, with 10 bases in between. Per germline, CDR1 SNHLY and CDR2 FYNNEI. The CDR3 spans 14 residues. The CDR3 nucleotides are TGTGCCAGCACAGGCCTCAGCTCCTACAATGAGCAGTTCTTC. It codes for CASTGLSSYNEQFF.

The genes are TRBV27 and TRBJ2-1; unclear D gene. The germline V gene encodes CDR1 MNHEY and CDR2 SMNVEV (reference sequence). The V end lost 5 bases, the J end lost 8 bases, and 16 bases lay between the germline ends. This CDR3 has 14 residues. The CDR3 protein is CASSPRPVSHEQFF. CDR3 DNA: TGTGCCAGCAGTCCGCGCCCCGTGTCCCATGAGCAGTTCTTC.

V usage is TRBV27 and J usage is TRBJ1-5; perhaps TRBD1 as D (6 bases). Trimming shortened V by 3 bases and J by 2 bases, and 11 bases separated the two germline ends. Looked up from germline, CDR1 is MNHEY and CDR2 is SMNVEV (reference sequence). The CDR3 runs to 15 residues. In nucleotides, the CDR3 is TGTGCCAGCAGTTTGGGGGCGGAGGGCAATCAGCCCCAGCATTTT. Amino acid sequence: CASSLGAEGNQPQHF.

V gene TRBV11-2 combines with J gene TRBJ2-7; 7 bases match TRBD1. Germline CDR1 SGHAT, CDR2 FQNNGV. The junction had 10 bases not matched to a gene; V was cut back by 5 bases and J by 3 bases. CDR3 size: 15 residues. The CDR3 sequence is CASSPQGDGHYEQYF. The CDR3 DNA reads TGTGCCAGCAGCCCGCAGGGGGACGGGCACTACGAGCAGTACTTC.

The CDR3 spells CASSEYGTGGKNIQYF. The CDR3, as DNA: TGTGCCAGCAGTGAATACGGGACAGGGGGTAAGAACATTCAGTACTTC. This sequence joins TRBV6-1 and TRBJ2-4, with 11 positions matching TRBD1. CDR1 and CDR2 from the germline V gene are MNHNS and SASEGT. CDR3 length: 16 residues. V lost 2 bases, J lost 7 bases, and 7 bases stayed unmatched.